Presented here are 22 T cell receptor beta chains from one specimen sequenced in a study of graft-versus-host responses after intestinal transplantation. Assay: immunoSEQ multiplex PCR; the TCRdb copy retains only in-frame clones and omits some. The repertoire holds 85,000 to 100,000 clones, roughly 90% seen once, with approximately 0.3% in the top ten. Their cognate antigens are unknown. Specimen: unstimulated CD4+ T cells sorted from spleen or lymph node cells, collected before transplant. These receptors all come from a human donor who was the organ donor for an intestinal transplant.

V and J are TRBV29-1 and TRBJ2-1, with D uncertain. The CDR3 sequence is 12 residues long. V gave up 4 bases and J gave up 5 bases, with 9 bases separating them. The germline V gene encodes CDR1 SQVTM and CDR2 ANQGSEA. CDR3 DNA sequence: TGCAGCGTTGGGAGCAATAACAATGAGCAGTTCTTC. Translated, it gives CSVGSNNNEQFF.

The V and J genes are TRBV2 and TRBJ2-2, with 12 bases fitting TRBD2. This CDR3 region has 17 residues. J was trimmed by 5 bases and V by 1 base; bases with no gene match: 5. From germline, CDR1 is SNHLY and CDR2 FYNNEI. The CDR3 reads CASSEVLTSGRTGELFF. The CDR3 nucleotides read TGTGCCAGCAGTGAAGTTCTGACTAGCGGGAGAACCGGGGAGCTGTTTTTT. Supplemented by reference TRBV2 and TRBJ2-2, the full variable domain reads EPEVTQTPSHQVTQMGQEVILRCVPISNHLYFYWYRQILGQKVEFLVSFYNNEISEKSEIFDDQFSVERPDGSNFTLKIRSTKLEDSAMYFCASSEVLTSGRTGELFFGEGSRLTVL.

The V call is TRBV27, the J call TRBJ2-3; 11 bases agree with TRBD2. Germline CDR1 and CDR2: MNHEY and SMNVEV (reference sequence). The CDR3 is 16 amino acids. Trimming cost V 6 bases and J 5 bases; bases outside gene matches: 10. The CDR3 DNA reads as TGTGCCAGCAGGAGAACTAGCGGGAGTCGGGGAGATACGCAGTATTTT. Its translation: CASRRTSGSRGDTQYF.

This clone occurred once. The gene calls are TRBV7-2 and TRBJ2-5; 8 bases are a match to TRBD2. With 1 base clipped from V and 5 bases from J, the junction kept 6 bases outside the gene matches. CDR1 is SGHTA and CDR2 is FQGNSA in the germline V gene. This CDR3 is built from 15 residues. Written as DNA, the CDR3 is TGTGCCAGCAGCTTAGTCCTAGCGGGCGGGGAGACCCAGTACTTC. This translates into CASSLVLAGGETQYF.

This chain connects TRBV15 to TRBJ2-7; 8 bases are shared with TRBD1. The germline V gene has CDR1 LNHNV and CDR2 YYDKDF (reference sequence). This CDR3 spans 14 amino acids. The ends lost 0 bases at V and 7 bases at J; junction bases unmatched: 5. Here the CDR3 DNA reads TGTGCCACCAGCAGAGAACGGACAGGGCTTGAGCAGTACTTC. Protein product: CATSRERTGLEQYF.

The chain combines TRBV6-1 with TRBJ1-2, with D maybe TRBD1 (5 bases). V was pared by 2 bases and J by 5 bases, with 9 bases between. The CDR3 is made up of 13 amino acids. Germline V gives CDR1 MNHNS, CDR2 SASEGT. The CDR3 DNA sequence: TGTGCCAGCAGTGAAAGGGGAGGGTATGGCTACACCTTC. This gives the protein CASSERGGYGYTF.

This chain joins TRBV28 and TRBJ2-7, with 7 bases identical to TRBD1. The junction had 16 bases not matched to a gene; V was cut back by 8 bases and J by 9 bases. The CDR3 runs 14 residues. Per the germline V gene, CDR1 is MDHEN and CDR2 is SYDVKM. The CDR3: CASAGSVRGQGQYF. The CDR3 DNA reads TGTGCCAGCGCCGGTTCAGTTAGGGGGCAGGGGCAGTACTTC. Supplemented by reference TRBV28 and TRBJ2-7, the full variable domain reads DVKVTQSSRYLVKRTGEKVFLECVQDMDHENMFWYRQDPGLGLRLIYFSYDVKMKEKGDIPEGYSVSREKKERFSLILESASTNQTSMYLCASAGSVRGQGQYFGPGTRLTVT.

This sequence joins TRBV7-9 and TRBJ2-7; perhaps TRBD1 as D (5 bases). The length of the CDR3 is 14 residues. CDR1 is SEHNR, CDR2 FQNEAQ, per germline (reference sequence). The V end lost 1 base, the J end lost 2 bases, and 9 bases lay between the germline ends. As DNA, the CDR3 is TGTGCCAGCAGCTTAGAACAGGTTACCTACGAGCAGTACTTC. Translating gives CASSLEQVTYEQYF.

CDR3 DNA sequence: TGTGCCAGCAGTCGCTCGGGGGGAAGCACTGAAGCTTTCTTT. It is translated as CASSRSGGSTEAFF. The J gene is TRBJ1-1, the V gene TRBV6-1; possible D gene TRBD1, 5 bases. Between the trimmed V and J ends, which lost 5 bases and 4 bases, there was a span of 14 bases. Germline CDR1 reads MNHNS; CDR2 reads SASEGT. The CDR3 loop spans 14 amino acids.

V usage is TRBV19 and J usage is TRBJ1-5; perhaps TRBD1 as D (6 bases). Germline CDR1 LNHDA, CDR2 SQIVND (reference sequence). With 8 bases removed from V and 7 bases from J, the gap between germline ends came to 18 bases. The CDR3 has 14 residues. The CDR3 protein is CASRAQGGHQPQHF. The DNA of the CDR3 is TGTGCCAGTCGAGCACAGGGCGGCCACCAGCCCCAGCATTTT.

The V gene is TRBV10-3, the J gene TRBJ2-3; D is unresolved. CDR3 length equals 12 residues. The V gene's germline CDR1 is ENHRY and CDR2 SYGVKD. V gave up 3 bases and J gave up 4 bases, with 5 bases separating them. Here the CDR3 DNA reads TGTGCCATCAGTGAACGCGCAGATACGCAGTATTTT. Residues: CAISERADTQYF.

The DNA of the CDR3 is TGTGCCAGTATGCGGGGGGGATTGAACACTGAAGCTTTCTTT. Protein: CASMRGGLNTEAFF. The chain combines TRBV19 with TRBJ1-1; perhaps TRBD1 as D (5 bases). The V end was cut by 7 bases, the J end by 0 bases, with 12 bases between. CDR1 and CDR2 from the germline V gene are LNHDA and SQIVND (reference sequence). The CDR3 contains 14 residues.

The chain employs TRBV29-1 and TRBJ2-1; D is uncertain. The CDR3 length is 12 residues. V was pared by 7 bases and J by 6 bases, with 13 bases between. Germline V gives CDR1 SQVTM, CDR2 ANQGSEA. In DNA form, the CDR3 reads TGCAGCGCCAACCTAGGCCCCAATGAGCAGTTCTTC. Translated: CSANLGPNEQFF.

J is TRBJ1-3 and V is TRBV5-1; 9 nucleotides align to TRBD1. The trim removed 5 bases at V and 4 bases at J, leaving 1 base unmatched. This CDR3 spans 13 amino acids. The V gene's germline CDR1 is SGHRS and CDR2 YFSETQ. CDR3 sequence: CASSTGGGNTIYF. The CDR3 region has the DNA TGCGCCAGCAGTACAGGGGGCGGAAACACCATATATTTT.

V and J are TRBV6-1 and TRBJ1-2; 8 bases align to TRBD1. CDR1 is MNHNS, CDR2 SASEGT, per germline. The CDR3 sequence is 14 residues long. The V segment lost 1 base and the J segment 4 bases; nucleotides outside the gene matches: 2. Here the CDR3 reads CASSEEGQVYGYTF. As DNA, the CDR3 is TGTGCCAGCAGTGAAGAGGGACAGGTCTATGGCTACACCTTC.

This chain links TRBV19 with TRBJ1-2; no clear D. Germline-derived CDR1 and CDR2 are LNHDA and SQIVND (reference sequence). The CDR3 length is 14 residues. Trimming took 1 base from V and 1 from J, leaving 7 bases between them. CDR3 bases: TGTGCCAGTAGTATAGTAGCGGATAACTATGGCTACACCTTC. Translation: CASSIVADNYGYTF.

On this clone: One end of the junction varies from germline; a read error may be responsible. The chain carries TRBV19 and TRBJ1-5; D might be TRBD1 (6 bases). The CDR3 contains 13 residues. Germline V gives CDR1 LNHDA, CDR2 SQIVND (reference sequence). As DNA, the CDR3 is TGTGCCAGTAAGGGGGATAGCTATCAGCCCCAGCATTTT. It translates to CASKGDSYQPQHF.

In DNA form, the CDR3 reads TGTGCCAGCAGCTCGGGACTAGCTACCTACGAGCAGTTCTTC. Its protein is CASSSGLATYEQFF. V usage is TRBV11-3 and J usage is TRBJ2-1; 9 positions match TRBD2. V dropped 4 bases and J dropped 10; count of bases not matched to a gene: 8. Germline V lookup: CDR1 SGHNT, CDR2 YENEEA. The CDR3 loop spans 14 amino acids.

J is TRBJ1-1 and V is TRBV19; TRBD1 is a possible D gene (6 bases). This CDR3 spans 12 amino acids. Germline V lookup: CDR1 LNHDA, CDR2 SQIVND (reference sequence). The CDR3 nucleotides read TGTGCAGCGGGGGGGCAGGTCACTGAAGCTTTCTTT. It encodes CAAGGQVTEAFF.

The chain employs TRBV10-3 and TRBJ2-7; 9 nucleotides line up with TRBD1. Per the germline V gene, CDR1 is ENHRY and CDR2 is SYGVKD. The trim removed 6 bases at V and 2 bases at J, leaving 8 bases unmatched. The CDR3 is 15 amino acids. The CDR3 loop reads CAISPQGALTYEQYF. Written as DNA, the CDR3 is TGTGCCATCAGCCCACAGGGGGCTTTGACCTACGAGCAGTACTTC.

The chain carries TRBV25-1 and TRBJ2-7; a weak D match, TRBD1 (5 bases). Germline lookup yields CDR1 MGHDK and CDR2 SYGVNS. V lost 3 bases and J 2 bases, leaving 5 bases between the germline ends. The CDR3 runs to 12 residues. The CDR3 DNA reads TGTGCCAGCAGTGACAGGGCCTACGAGCAGTACTTC. Translation gives CASSDRAYEQYF.

This sequence joins TRBV5-6 and TRBJ1-5, with 11 bases that match TRBD1. V shed 2 bases, J shed 2 bases, and the junction held 12 bases outside the gene matches. Germline V CDR1 and CDR2: SGHDT, YYEEEE. The length of the CDR3 is 19 residues. CDR3 bases: TGTGCCAGCAGCTTCTACGGACAGGGGGCTTTCGGCGGCAATCAGCCCCAGCATTTT. Translation gives CASSFYGQGAFGGNQPQHF.